A selection of T cell receptor beta chains follows, all from one sample in a study of TIL therapy for anti-PD-1-resistant metastatic lung cancer. Generated by immunoSEQ multiplex PCR, the TCRdb table keeps only in-frame clones and is missing some. Among over 15,000 clones listed, 60% to 80% were seen once. The material was blood, obtained at baseline. The receptor set was obtained from a person aged 25-85 years with non-small cell lung cancer. Each CDR3 is given with its conserved first and last residue. The D gene is left open where the match is weak. Rows give clone size only sometimes, using once, few, many, or a class for an expanded clone.

>TRBD1|TRBV11-2|TRBJ1-6|few
TGTGCCAGCAGCTTAAGGGACAGGGTGTATTCACCCCTCCACTTT
CASSLRDRVYSPLHF
>.|TRBV5-1|TRBJ2-7|.
TGCGCCAGCAGTGACCGGACGCCTCCCTACGAGCAGTACTTC
CASSDRTPPYEQYF
>TRBD1|TRBV7-2|TRBJ2-2|.
TGTGCCAGCAGCCCCCGACCCACAGGGGGCCAAAACACCGGGGAGCTGTTTTTT
CASSPRPTGGQNTGELFF
>.|TRBV21-1|TRBJ2-1|.
TGTGCCAGCAGCAAAGGACTAGGCTACAATGAGCAGTTCTTC
CASSKGLGYNEQFF
>.|TRBV6-5|TRBJ2-7|.
TGTGCCAGCAGTTACACCACAGGGTACGAGCAGTACTTC
CASSYTTGYEQYF
>.|TRBV7-9|TRBJ1-4|.
TGTGCCAGCAGCACTCCATTGGCCCATAATGAAAAACTGTTTTTT
CASSTPLAHNEKLFF
>TRBD1|TRBV6-6|TRBJ1-2|once
TGTGCCAGCAGTCCCTTGAGACAGGGGGGACGTACTAACTATGGCTACACCTTC
CASSPLRQGGRTNYGYTF
>.|TRBV7-2|TRBJ2-7|.
TGTGCCAGCAGCTTAGCCCCCCTGAGGGGCGAGCAGTACTTC
CASSLAPLRGEQYF
>TRBD2|TRBV4-1|TRBJ2-5|.
TGCGCCAGCAGTCTCTCGGGGGGGTCGGGGGAGACCCAGTACTTC
CASSLSGGSGETQYF
>.|TRBV24-1|TRBJ2-5|once
TGTGCCACCAGTGACGCAGGGACGGTGGAGACCCAGTACTTC
CATSDAGTVETQYF
>.|TRBV4-1|TRBJ1-2|.
TGCGCCAGCAGCCAAGCGGAGAACCCCGGGGGGGGGAGGCGCTATGGCTACACCTTC
CASSQAENPGGGRRYGYTF
>.|TRBV19|TRBJ2-1|once
TGTGCCAGTAGTATATCGGGTTTCGAGCAGTTCTTC
CASSISGFEQFF
>.|TRBV11-3|TRBJ1-1|.
TGTGCCAGCAGCTTAGGGGTGAACACTGAAGCTTTCTTT
CASSLGVNTEAFF
>TRBD1|TRBV19|TRBJ2-7|.
TGTGCCAGTAGTATAGTTGGACAGGAAGCCTACGAGCAGTACTTC
CASSIVGQEAYEQYF
>.|TRBV11-2|TRBJ1-2|few
TGTGCCAGCAGCTCACAAGTCTCGTTCTATGGCTACACCTTC
CASSSQVSFYGYTF
>.|TRBV6-2/TRBV6-3|TRBJ1-3|once
TGTGCCAGCAGACCTCGGGGGACTGGAAACACCATATATTTT
CASRPRGTGNTIYF
>.|TRBV29-1|TRBJ1-2|.
TGCAGCGTCCTCCCGGGGGGGCACTATGGCTACACCTTC
CSVLPGGHYGYTF
>.|TRBV7-9|TRBJ1-2|.
TGTGCCAGCAGCTTAGTTACTGCTAACTATGGCTACACCTTC
CASSLVTANYGYTF
>.|TRBV9|TRBJ1-1|few
TGTGCCAGCAGCGTAGTAACGAACACTGAAGCTTTCTTT
CASSVVTNTEAFF
>.|TRBV6-5|TRBJ1-5|few
TGTGCCAGCAGAGCAGGGATTAATCAGCCCCAGCATTTT
CASRAGINQPQHF
>.|TRBV19|TRBJ2-7|.
TGTGCCAGCTCCTACAGGGCGAGTCAGGGGACCCCCTACGAGCAGTACTTC
CASSYRASQGTPYEQYF
>TRBD1|TRBV5-4|TRBJ2-7|.
TGTGCCAGCAGCTTGGCGGGACAGATGAGCTCCTACGAGCAGTACTTC
CASSLAGQMSSYEQYF
>.|TRBV13|TRBJ2-2|few
TGTGCCAGCAGCTTAAGCCCCGGGGAGCTGTTTTTT
CASSLSPGELFF